The T cell receptor (beta chain) described here comes from a study of T cell repertoires in cytomegalovirus infection. Study details: From public TCR beta signatures came an indication of both CMV infection and matching HLA type.

The V end was cut by 0 bases, the J end by 6 bases, with 15 bases between. This CDR3 is built from 16 residues. From germline, CDR1 is LGHNA and CDR2 YNFKEQ. TCRdb independently ran MiXCR on the reads; one entry per CDR3 protein. The sample has about 490,000 distinct CDR3 sequences, about 17% seen once. Findings and caveats of the study: Summed frequency of shared TCR beta families picked out CMV carriers who also had the relevant HLA. There were HLA-C-restricted CMV-specific TCR beta clonotypes dominating the ex vivo response.

Notes on this clonotype: Its target is not known.

The material sequenced was CD8+ T cells from PBMCs. This sequence was found in a human donor in good health (CMV status not recorded). Some clones in this sample may be carry-over from other donors' samples. This chain uses TRBV4-2 with TRBJ2-1, with D tentatively TRBD1 (5 bases). CDR3: CASSQDRKGVTNEQFF. In DNA form, the CDR3 reads TGTGCCAGCAGCCAAGATCGGAAAGGGGTTACCAATGAGCAGTTCTTC.